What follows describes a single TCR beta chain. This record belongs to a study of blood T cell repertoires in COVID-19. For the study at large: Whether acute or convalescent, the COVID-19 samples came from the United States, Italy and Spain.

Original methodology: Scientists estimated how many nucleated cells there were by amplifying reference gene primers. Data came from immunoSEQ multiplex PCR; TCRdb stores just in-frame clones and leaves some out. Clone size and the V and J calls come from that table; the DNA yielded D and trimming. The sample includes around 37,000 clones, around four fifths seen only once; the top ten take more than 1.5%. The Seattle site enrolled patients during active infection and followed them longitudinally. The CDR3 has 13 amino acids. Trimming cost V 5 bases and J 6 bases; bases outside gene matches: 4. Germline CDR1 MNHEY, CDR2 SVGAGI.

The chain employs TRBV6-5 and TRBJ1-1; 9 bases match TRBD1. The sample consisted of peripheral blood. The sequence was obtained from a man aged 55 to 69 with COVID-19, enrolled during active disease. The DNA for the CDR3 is TGTGCCAGCAGTCTTCGACAGGGGGCTGAAGCTTTCTTT. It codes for CASSLRQGAEAFF.